The rows below give T cell receptor beta chains drawn from one sample of a study of T cell repertoires in cytomegalovirus infection. TCRdb itself ran the reads through MiXCR, one entry per CDR3 protein. The sample shows fewer than 250,000 distinct CDR3 sequences, over 9% of them seen only once. Sequenced material: PBMCs. The source of these receptors is a human donor in good health (CMV status not recorded). Some clones in this sample may be carry-over from other donors' samples. The CDR3 runs from the conserved cysteine through the conserved F or W. Each record gives: clone size, J gene, D gene, V gene, CDR3 protein. D genes are given only for firm matches. Clone size, where shown, is once, few, many, or a class for clones that have expanded.

NA TRBJ1-1 TRBD1 TRBV6-6 CASSYSSPAQIQGRRTEAFF
few TRBJ2-3 TRBD2 TRBV11-3 CASGPAGGTDTQYF
few TRBJ1-1 NA TRBV18 CASSTGDLEAFF
many TRBJ2-5 NA TRBV7-2 CASSLVAGALETQYF
many TRBJ1-2 NA TRBV3-1 CASSQVRKHGYTF
many TRBJ2-3 TRBD2 TRBV6-1 CASSVLAGGNPDTQYF
NA TRBJ2-1 NA TRBV5-1 CASSWEAVAYNEQFF
NA TRBJ2-1 NA TRBV19 CASIEGGRPPYEQFF
many TRBJ1-1 TRBD1 TRBV5-6 CASGSQGGNTEAFF
many TRBJ1-6 NA TRBV11-2 CASSYYGLGSDYSPLHF
few TRBJ2-5 TRBD2 TRBV6-6 CASRIQGTSLRETQYF
many TRBJ2-2 NA TRBV6-2/TRBV6-3 CASTPIRGRGTGELFF
few TRBJ1-1 NA TRBV12-3/TRBV12-4 CASSLGRGGGNTEAFF
many TRBJ1-3 TRBD1 TRBV7-2 CASSFIDRVGNTIYF
NA TRBJ2-5 TRBD2 TRBV20-1 CSASLTSGGETQYF
few TRBJ1-4 TRBD1 TRBV19 CASKNPGQGSEKLFF
many TRBJ2-7 NA TRBV11-2 CASSLGGQFYEQYF
many TRBJ2-5 TRBD2 TRBV6-2/TRBV6-3 CASRPSGGETQYF
many TRBJ1-5 TRBD1 TRBV20-1 CSADPGQGLDQPQHF
many TRBJ1-1 NA TRBV7-2 CASSLVPQGTEAFF
NA TRBJ1-2 TRBD1 TRBV27 CASSLGTGSDGYTF
many TRBJ1-1 TRBD1 TRBV7-2 CASSQGAVNTEAFF
few TRBJ2-7 NA TRBV4-2 CASSPEAGLIHEQYF
many TRBJ2-3 NA TRBV7-2 CASRALSSTDTQYF
many TRBJ2-7 TRBD1 TRBV28 CASSLPGTATYEQYF
NA TRBJ2-1 NA TRBV28 CASSPPGPSRGNEQFF
few TRBJ2-1 TRBD2 TRBV25-1 CASSEGLRAGGEFF
few TRBJ2-2 TRBD2 TRBV19 CASSIDASGSRTGELFF
NA TRBJ2-2 TRBD1 TRBV5-1 CASSLGQGHTGELFF
many TRBJ2-7 NA TRBV6-2/TRBV6-3 CASSYPFGGQTYEQYF